Below, one TCR beta chain is given with its context. Its antigen is currently unknown. V shed 2 bases and J shed 4 bases, with 17 bases lying between them. This CDR3 region has 16 residues. The germline V gene encodes CDR1 KGHSH and CDR2 LQKENI. Genomic DNA belonging to each subset was distributed in equal measure over several immunoSEQ plates. Repertoires were generated with immunoSEQ multiplex PCR, while TCRdb's copy carries only in-frame clones and drops some. This repertoire shows 950,000 to 1,100,000 clones, more than 65% found once; its top ten account for roughly 1.5%. The record originates from a study of shared clonotypes between healthy human individuals. General study points: An anticipated effect of sequencing depth on clonotype sharing among donors was recognized.

The donors, all of them Caucasian adults, lived in Nashville, Tennessee. The TCR sequence derives from a man aged 18 to 30 in good health. Sample: memory CD4+ T cells sorted from blood. Stated subset: CD45RA-negative fraction. J is TRBJ1-2 and V is TRBV18, with unresolved D. The CDR3 DNA sequence: TGTGCCAGCTCACCAACCACGGTATGGGAGGGCTATGGCTACACCTTC. Translating it yields CASSPTTVWEGYGYTF.